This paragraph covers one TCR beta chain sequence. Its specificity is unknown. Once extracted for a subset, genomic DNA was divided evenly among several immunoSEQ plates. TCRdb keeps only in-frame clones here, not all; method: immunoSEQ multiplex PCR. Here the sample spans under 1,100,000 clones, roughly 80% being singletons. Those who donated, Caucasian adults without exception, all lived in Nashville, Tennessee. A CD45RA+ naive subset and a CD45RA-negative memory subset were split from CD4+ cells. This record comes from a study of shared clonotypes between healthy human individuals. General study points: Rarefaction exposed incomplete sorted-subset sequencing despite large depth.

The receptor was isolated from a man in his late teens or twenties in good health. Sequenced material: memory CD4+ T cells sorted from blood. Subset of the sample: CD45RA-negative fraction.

The CDR3 protein is CASSIGLAGVGENIQYF. The CDR3 nucleotides are TGTGCCAGTAGTATAGGGCTAGCGGGAGTCGGGGAAAACATTCAGTACTTC. The V and J genes are TRBV19 and TRBJ2-4, with 10 bases identical to TRBD2. This CDR3 is 17 amino acids long. Germline V gives CDR1 LNHDA, CDR2 SQIVND (reference sequence). V was clipped by 1 base and J by 5 bases; unmatched bases: 8. Complete variable domain (other parts from reference TRBV19 and TRBJ2-4): DGGITQSPKYLFRKEGQNVTLSCEQNLNHDAMYWYRQDPGQGLRLIYYSQIVNDFQKGDIAEGYSVSREKKESFPLTVTSAQKNPTAFYLCASSIGLAGVGENIQYFGAGTRLSVL.